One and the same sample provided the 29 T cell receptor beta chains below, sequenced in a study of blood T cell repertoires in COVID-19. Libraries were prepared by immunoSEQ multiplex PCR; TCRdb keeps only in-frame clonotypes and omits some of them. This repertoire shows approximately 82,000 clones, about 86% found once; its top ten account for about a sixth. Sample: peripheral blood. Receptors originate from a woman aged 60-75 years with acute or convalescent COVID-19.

The CDR3 protein is CASSLGTRNYEQYF. CDR3 DNA: TGTGCCAGCAGCTTGGGGACTAGAAACTACGAGCAGTACTTC. The genes are TRBV11-2 and TRBJ2-7; TRBD2 aligns across 8 bases. Germline V gene lookup returns CDR1 SGHAT and CDR2 FQNNGV. The CDR3 covers 14 residues. V lost 3 bases and J lost 3; bases outside the gene matches: 4.

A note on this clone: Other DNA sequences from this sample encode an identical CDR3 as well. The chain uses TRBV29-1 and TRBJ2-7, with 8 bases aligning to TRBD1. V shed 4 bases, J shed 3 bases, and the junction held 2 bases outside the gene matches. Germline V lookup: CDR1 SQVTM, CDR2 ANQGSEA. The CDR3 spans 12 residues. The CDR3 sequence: CSVGQGSYEQYF. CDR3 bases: TGCAGCGTTGGACAGGGGAGCTACGAGCAGTACTTC.

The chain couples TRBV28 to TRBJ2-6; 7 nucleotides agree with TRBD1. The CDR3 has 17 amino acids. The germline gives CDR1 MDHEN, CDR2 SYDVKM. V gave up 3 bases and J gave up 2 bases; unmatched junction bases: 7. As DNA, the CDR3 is TGTGCCAGCAGTTTGACACAGGGGTTGGCTGGGGCCAACGTCCTGACTTTC. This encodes CASSLTQGLAGANVLTF.

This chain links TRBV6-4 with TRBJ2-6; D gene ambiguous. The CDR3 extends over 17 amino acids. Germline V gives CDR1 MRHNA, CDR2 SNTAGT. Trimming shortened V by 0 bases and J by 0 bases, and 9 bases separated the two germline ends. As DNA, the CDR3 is TGTGCCAGCAGTGACTCTGCCGGTAGCTCTGGGGCCAACGTCCTGACTTTC. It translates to CASSDSAGSSGANVLTF.

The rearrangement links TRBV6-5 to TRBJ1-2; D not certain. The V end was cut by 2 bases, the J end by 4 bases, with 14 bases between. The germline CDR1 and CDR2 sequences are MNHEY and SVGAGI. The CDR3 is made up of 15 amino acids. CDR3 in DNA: TGTGCCAGCAGTTACGACGGATCATCTAGCTATGGCTACACCTTC. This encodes CASSYDGSSSYGYTF.

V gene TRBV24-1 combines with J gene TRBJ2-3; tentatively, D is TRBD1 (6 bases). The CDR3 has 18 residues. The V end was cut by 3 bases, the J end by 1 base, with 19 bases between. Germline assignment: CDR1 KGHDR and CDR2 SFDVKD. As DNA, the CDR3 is TGTGCCACCAGTGATCGGAGAGATAGGACAGTTGGCACAGATACGCAGTATTTT. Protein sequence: CATSDRRDRTVGTDTQYF.

The CDR3 DNA reads TGCGCCAGCAGCTTAATGAGGACTAGCGGGGGCACCGGGGAGCTGTTTTTT. Residues: CASSLMRTSGGTGELFF. The chain combines TRBV5-1 with TRBJ2-2; 13 bases align to TRBD2. This CDR3 has 17 amino acids. CDR1 SGHRS and CDR2 YFSETQ come from the germline V gene. V shed 2 bases and J 4 bases; nucleotides not matched to a gene: 5.

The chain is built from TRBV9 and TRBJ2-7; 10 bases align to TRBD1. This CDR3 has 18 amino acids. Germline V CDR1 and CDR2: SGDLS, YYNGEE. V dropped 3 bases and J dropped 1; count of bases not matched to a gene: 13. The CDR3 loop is CASSAPRTGGIGSYEQYF. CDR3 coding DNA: TGTGCCAGCAGCGCCCCAAGGACAGGGGGAATTGGGTCCTACGAGCAGTACTTC.

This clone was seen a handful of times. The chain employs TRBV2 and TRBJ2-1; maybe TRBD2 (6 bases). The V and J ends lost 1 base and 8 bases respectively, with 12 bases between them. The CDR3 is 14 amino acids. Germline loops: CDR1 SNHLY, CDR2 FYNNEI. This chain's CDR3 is CASSEVSASDEQFF. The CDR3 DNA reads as TGTGCCAGCAGTGAAGTATCGGCTAGCGATGAGCAGTTCTTC.

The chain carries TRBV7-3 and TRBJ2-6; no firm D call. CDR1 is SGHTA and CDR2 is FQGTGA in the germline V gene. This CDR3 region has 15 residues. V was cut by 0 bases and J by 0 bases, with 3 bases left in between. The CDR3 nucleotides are TGTGCCAGCAGCTTAACCCGCTCTGGGGCCAACGTCCTGACTTTC. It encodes CASSLTRSGANVLTF.

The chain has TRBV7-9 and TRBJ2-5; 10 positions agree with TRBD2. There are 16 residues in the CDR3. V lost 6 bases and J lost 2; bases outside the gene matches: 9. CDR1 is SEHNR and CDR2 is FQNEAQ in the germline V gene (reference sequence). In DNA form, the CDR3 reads TGTGCCAGCAGAGGCCTAGCGGGAGCCTTGCAAGAGACCCAGTACTTC. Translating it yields CASRGLAGALQETQYF.

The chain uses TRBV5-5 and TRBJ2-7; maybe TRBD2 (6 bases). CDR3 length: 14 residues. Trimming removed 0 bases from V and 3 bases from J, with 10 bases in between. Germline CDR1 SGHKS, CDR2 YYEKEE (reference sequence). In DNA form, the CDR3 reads TGTGCCAGCAGCTTGGGACTAGTCGACTACGAGCAGTACTTC. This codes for CASSLGLVDYEQYF.

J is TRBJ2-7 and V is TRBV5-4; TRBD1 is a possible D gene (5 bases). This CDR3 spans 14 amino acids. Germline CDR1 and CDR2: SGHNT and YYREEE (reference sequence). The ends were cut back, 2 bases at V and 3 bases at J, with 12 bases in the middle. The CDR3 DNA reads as TGTGCCAGCAGCTTAGGGGCAGAAGACTACGAGCAGTACTTC. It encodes CASSLGAEDYEQYF.

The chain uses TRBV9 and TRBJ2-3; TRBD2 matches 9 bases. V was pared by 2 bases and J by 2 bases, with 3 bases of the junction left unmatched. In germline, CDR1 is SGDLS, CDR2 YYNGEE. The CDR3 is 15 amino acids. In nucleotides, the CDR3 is TGTGCCAGCAGCGTTAGCGGGGGCAACACAGATACGCAGTATTTT. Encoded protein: CASSVSGGNTDTQYF.

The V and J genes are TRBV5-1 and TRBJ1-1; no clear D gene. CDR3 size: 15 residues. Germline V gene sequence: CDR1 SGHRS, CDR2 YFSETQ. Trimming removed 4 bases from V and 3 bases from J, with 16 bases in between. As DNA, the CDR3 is TGCGCCAGCAGCGGAGGACCGAACGCCTACACTGAAGCTTTCTTT. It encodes CASSGGPNAYTEAFF.

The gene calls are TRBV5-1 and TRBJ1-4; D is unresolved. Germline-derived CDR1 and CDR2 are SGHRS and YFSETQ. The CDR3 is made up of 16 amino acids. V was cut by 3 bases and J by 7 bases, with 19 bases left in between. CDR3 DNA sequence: TGCGCCAGCAGCTCTGGACCAACCGTGGGAGGTGAAAAACTGTTTTTT. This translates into CASSSGPTVGGEKLFF.

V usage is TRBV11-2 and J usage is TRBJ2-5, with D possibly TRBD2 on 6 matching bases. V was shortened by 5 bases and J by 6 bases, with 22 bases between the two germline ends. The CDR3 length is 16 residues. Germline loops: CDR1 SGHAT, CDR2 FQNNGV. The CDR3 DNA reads TGTGCCAGCAGCCTAACAACCTCCGGGGGAACGCAGACCCAGTACTTC. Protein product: CASSLTTSGGTQTQYF.

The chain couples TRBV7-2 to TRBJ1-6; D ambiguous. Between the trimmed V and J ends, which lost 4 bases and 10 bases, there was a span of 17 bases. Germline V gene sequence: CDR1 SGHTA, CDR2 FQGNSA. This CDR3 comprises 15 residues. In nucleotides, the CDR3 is TGTGCCAGCAGCTCCCAGACGTGGGGAGCATCACCCCTCCACTTT. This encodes CASSSQTWGASPLHF. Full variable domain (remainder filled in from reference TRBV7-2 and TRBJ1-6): GAGVSQSPSNKVTEKGKDVELRCDPISGHTALYWYRQSLGQGLEFLIYFQGNSAPDKSGLPSDRFSAERTGGSVSTLTIQRTQQEDSAVYLCASSSQTWGASPLHFGNGTRLTVT.

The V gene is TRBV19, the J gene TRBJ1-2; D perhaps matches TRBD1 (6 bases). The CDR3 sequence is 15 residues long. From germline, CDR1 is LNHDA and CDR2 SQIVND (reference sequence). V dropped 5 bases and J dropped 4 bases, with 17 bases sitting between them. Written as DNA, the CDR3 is TGTGCCAGTAGTCCTCCAGGGGAAGTAGGCTATGGCTACACCTTC. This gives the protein CASSPPGEVGYGYTF.

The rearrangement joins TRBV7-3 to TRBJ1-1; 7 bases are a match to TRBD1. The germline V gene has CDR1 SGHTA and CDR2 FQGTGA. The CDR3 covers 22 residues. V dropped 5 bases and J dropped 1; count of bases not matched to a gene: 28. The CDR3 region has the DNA TGTGCCAGCAGCCTTACCCCCATTTCAAACAATCAAGGGGGCGGAAGGAACACTGAAGCTTTCTTT. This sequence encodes CASSLTPISNNQGGGRNTEAFF. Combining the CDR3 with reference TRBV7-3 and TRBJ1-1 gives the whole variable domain GAGVSQTPSNKVTEKGKYVELRCDPISGHTALYWYRQSLGQGPEFLIYFQGTGAADDSGLPNDRFFAVRPEGSVSTLKIQRTERGDSAVYLCASSLTPISNNQGGGRNTEAFFGQGTRLTVV.

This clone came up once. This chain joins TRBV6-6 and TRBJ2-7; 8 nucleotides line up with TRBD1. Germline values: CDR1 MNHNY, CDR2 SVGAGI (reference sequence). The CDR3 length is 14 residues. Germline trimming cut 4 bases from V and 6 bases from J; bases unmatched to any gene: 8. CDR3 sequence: CASSSGQGKPEQYF. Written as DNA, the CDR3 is TGTGCCAGCAGTTCCGGACAGGGTAAACCCGAGCAGTACTTC.

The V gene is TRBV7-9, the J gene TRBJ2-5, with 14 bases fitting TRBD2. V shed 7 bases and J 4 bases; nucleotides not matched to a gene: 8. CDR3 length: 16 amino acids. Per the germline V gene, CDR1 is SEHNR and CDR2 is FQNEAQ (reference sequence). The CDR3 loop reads CASKTGTSGSVETQYF. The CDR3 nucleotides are TGTGCCAGCAAAACCGGGACTAGCGGGAGTGTAGAGACCCAGTACTTC.

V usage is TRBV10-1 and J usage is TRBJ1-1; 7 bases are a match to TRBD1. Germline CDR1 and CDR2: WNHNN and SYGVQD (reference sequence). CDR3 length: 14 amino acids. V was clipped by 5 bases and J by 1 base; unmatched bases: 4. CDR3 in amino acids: CASSPGTENTEAFF. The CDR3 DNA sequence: TGCGCCAGCAGTCCCGGGACAGAGAACACTGAAGCTTTCTTT.

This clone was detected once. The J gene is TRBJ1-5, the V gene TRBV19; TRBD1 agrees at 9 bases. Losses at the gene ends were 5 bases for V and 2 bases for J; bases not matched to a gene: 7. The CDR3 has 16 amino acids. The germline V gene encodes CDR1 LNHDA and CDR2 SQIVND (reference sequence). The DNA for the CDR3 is TGTGCCAGTAGTTCACCGGGACAGGGTCGCAATCAGCCCCAGCATTTT. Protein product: CASSSPGQGRNQPQHF.

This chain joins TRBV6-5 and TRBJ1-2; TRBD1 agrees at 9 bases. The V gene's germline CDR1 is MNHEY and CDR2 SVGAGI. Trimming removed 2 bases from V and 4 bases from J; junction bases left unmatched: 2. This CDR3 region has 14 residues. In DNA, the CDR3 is TGTGCCAGCAGTTACCGGACAGGGGCCTATGGCTACACCTTC. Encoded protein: CASSYRTGAYGYTF.

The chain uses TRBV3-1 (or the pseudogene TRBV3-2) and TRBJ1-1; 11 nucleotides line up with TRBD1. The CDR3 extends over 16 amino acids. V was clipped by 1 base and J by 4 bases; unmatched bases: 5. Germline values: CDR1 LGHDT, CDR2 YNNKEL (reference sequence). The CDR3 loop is CASSQGTGGWGTEAFF. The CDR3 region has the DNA TGTGCCAGCAGCCAAGGGACAGGGGGCTGGGGCACTGAAGCTTTCTTT.

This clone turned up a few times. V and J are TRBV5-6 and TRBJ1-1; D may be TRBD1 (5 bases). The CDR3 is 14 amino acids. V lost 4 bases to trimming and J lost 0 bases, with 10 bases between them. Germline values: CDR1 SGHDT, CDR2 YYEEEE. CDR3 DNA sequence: TGTGCCAGCAGCCCAAAGGGGATGAACACTGAAGCTTTCTTT. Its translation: CASSPKGMNTEAFF.

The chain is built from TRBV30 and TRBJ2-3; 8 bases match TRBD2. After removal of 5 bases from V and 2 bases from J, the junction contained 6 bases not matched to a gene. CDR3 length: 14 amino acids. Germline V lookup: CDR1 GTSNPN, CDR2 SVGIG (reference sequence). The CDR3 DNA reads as TGTGCCTGGCAACTAGCGGCTTACACAGATACGCAGTATTTT. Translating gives CAWQLAAYTDTQYF.

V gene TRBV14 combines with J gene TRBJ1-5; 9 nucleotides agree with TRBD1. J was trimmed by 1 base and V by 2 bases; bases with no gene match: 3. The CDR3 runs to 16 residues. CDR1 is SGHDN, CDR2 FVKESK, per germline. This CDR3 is CASSQSTGGSNQPQHF. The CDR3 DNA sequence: TGTGCCAGCAGCCAATCGACAGGGGGAAGCAATCAGCCCCAGCATTTT.